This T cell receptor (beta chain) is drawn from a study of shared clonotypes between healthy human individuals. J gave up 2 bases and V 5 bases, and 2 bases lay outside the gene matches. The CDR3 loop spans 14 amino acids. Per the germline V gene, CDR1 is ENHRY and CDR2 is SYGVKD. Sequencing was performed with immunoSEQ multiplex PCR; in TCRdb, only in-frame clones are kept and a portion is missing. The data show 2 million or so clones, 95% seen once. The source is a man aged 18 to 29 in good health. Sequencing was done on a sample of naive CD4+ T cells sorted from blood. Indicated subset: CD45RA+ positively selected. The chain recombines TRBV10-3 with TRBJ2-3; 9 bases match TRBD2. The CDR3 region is CAISSGGFTDTQYF. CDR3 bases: TGTGCCATCAGTAGCGGGGGGTTCACAGATACGCAGTATTTT.